This T cell receptor (beta chain) was sequenced for a study of blood T cell repertoires in COVID-19. At the level of the study: Samples of COVID-19 (acute and convalescent) were obtained from the United States, Italy and Spain. T cells, B-cell-depleted T cells, or PBMCs provided the cDNA or gDNA that served as material.

The CDR3 covers 15 residues. Trimming cost V 3 bases and J 3 bases; bases outside gene matches: 8. Germline V gene lookup returns CDR1 SGDLS and CDR2 YYNGEE. As originally analysed: How many nucleated cells were present was estimated from reference gene primer amplification. Measured with immunoSEQ multiplex PCR; TCRdb has only the in-frame clones, and not every one. That table gives V, J and clone size, and the DNA gave D and trimming. The data contain under 150,000 clones, approximately 85% of them seen just once; the ten biggest clones take up 6.5% to 9.5%. It was during active infection that Seattle patients were enrolled and then longitudinally followed.

V and J are TRBV9 and TRBJ1-1; TRBD1 matches at 7 bases. The receptor was derived from a woman between 55 and 75 years old with COVID-19, enrolled during active disease. The material sequenced was peripheral blood. The CDR3 DNA sequence: TGTGCCAGCAGCGCGGAGACAGGGCATCACACTGAAGCTTTCTTT. Its protein is CASSAETGHHTEAFF.